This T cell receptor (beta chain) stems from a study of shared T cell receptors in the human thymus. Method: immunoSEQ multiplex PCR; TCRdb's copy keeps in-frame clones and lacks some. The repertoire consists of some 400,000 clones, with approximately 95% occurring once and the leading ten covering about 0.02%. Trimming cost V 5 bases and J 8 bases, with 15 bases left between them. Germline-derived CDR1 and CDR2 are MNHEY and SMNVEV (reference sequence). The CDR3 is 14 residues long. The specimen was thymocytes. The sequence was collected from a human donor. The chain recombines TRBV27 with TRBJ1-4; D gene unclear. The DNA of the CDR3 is TGTGCCAGCAGTCCCGGGTGGGTGGGGGAAAAACTGTTTTTT. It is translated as CASSPGWVGEKLFF. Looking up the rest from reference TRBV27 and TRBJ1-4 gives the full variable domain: EAQVTQNPRYLITVTGKKLTVTCSQNMNHEYMSWYRQDPGLGLRQIYYSMNVEVTDKGDVPEGYKVSRKEKRNFPLILESPSPNQTSLYFCASSPGWVGEKLFFGSGTQLSVL.